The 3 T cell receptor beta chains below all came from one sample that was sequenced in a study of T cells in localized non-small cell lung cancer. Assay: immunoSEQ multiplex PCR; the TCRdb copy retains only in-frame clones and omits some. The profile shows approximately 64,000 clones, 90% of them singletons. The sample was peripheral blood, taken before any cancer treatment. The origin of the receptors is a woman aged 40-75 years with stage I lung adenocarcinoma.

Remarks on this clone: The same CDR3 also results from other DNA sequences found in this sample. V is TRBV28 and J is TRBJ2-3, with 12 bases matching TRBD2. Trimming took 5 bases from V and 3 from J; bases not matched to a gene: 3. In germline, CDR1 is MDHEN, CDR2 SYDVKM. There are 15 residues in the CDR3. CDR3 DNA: TGTGCCAGCAGTCTAGCGGGAGGGGGAACAGATACGCAGTATTTT. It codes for CASSLAGGGTDTQYF.

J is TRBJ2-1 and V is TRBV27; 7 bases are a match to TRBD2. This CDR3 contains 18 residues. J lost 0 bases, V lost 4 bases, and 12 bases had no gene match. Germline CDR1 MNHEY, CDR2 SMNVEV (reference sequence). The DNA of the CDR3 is TGTGCCAGCAGTTCACCCCTCTGGGGGGGGACCTCCTACAATGAGCAGTTCTTC. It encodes CASSSPLWGGTSYNEQFF.

The CDR3 nucleotides read TGTGCCAGCAGCTCCCCCCAGGGGCGGACTAACAATGAGCAGTTCTTC. It specifies CASSSPQGRTNNEQFF. The V call is TRBV11-3, the J call TRBJ2-1; either TRBD1 or TRBD2 may fit D (6 bases each). V was cut by 4 bases and J by 5 bases, with 18 bases left in between. The CDR3 contains 16 residues. In germline, CDR1 is SGHNT, CDR2 YENEEA.